The TCR beta chain under discussion was sequenced for a study of shared clonotypes between healthy human individuals. At the level of the study: Researchers assigned three CD4 naive, three CD4 memory, two CD8 naive and one CD8 memory plate to each donor. Findings and limits, study-wide: The generation probabilities recorded for non-shared clonotypes fell below those of clonotypes shared by all four donors.

On this clone: Antigen unknown.

Trimming removed 2 bases from V and 0 bases from J; junction bases left unmatched: 3. The germline V gene encodes CDR1 MDHEN and CDR2 SYDVKM. This CDR3 contains 16 residues. At a deep level, the assay was run. It was across several immunoSEQ plates that each subset's genomic DNA was evenly split. Produced via immunoSEQ multiplex PCR; TCRdb's table is partial and in-frame only. Of around 2.5 million clones in the sample, under 95% were seen once. Sequencing was done on a sample of naive CD4+ T cells from PBMCs. Subset: CD45RA+ positively selected. The sequence was collected from a man younger than 35 in good health. Some clones in this sample may be carry-over from other donors' samples. V and J are TRBV28 and TRBJ2-3; 9 nucleotides line up with TRBD2. DNA for the CDR3: TGTGCCAGCAGTTTAGCTACTAGCGGGAGCACAGATACGCAGTATTTT. As protein: CASSLATSGSTDTQYF.